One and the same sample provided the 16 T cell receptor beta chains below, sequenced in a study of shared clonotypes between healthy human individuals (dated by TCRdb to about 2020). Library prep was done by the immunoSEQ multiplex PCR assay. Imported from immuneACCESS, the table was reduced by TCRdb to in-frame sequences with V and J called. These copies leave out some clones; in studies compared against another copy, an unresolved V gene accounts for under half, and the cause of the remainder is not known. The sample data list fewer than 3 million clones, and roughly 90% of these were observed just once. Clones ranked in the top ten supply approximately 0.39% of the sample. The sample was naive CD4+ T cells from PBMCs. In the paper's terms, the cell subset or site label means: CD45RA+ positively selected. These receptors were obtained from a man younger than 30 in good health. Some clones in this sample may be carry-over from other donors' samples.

As DNA, the CDR3 is TGTGCCAGCAGCTTGGTGGGGGAGGGAGATGGCACTGAAGCTTTCTTT. As protein: CASSLVGEGDGTEAFF. This rearrangement joins TRBV5-6 to TRBJ1-1, with D possibly being TRBD1 (5 bases). The CDR3 has 16 residues. V was trimmed by 0 bases and J by 4 bases, leaving 16 bases between them. CDR1 and CDR2 (germline): SGHDT, YYEEEE.

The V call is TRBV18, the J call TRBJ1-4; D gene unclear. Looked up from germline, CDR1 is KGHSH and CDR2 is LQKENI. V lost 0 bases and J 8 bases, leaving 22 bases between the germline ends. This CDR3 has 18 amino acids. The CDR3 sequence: CASSPPVGRALGGEKLFF. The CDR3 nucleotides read TGTGCCAGCTCACCACCGGTGGGTAGGGCTCTAGGAGGGGAAAAACTGTTTTTT.

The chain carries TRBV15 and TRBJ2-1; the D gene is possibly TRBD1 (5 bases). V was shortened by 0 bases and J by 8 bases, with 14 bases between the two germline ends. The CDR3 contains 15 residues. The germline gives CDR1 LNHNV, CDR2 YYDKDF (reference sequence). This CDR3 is CATSRDGSGYYEQFF. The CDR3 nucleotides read TGTGCCACCAGCAGAGATGGGTCAGGGTATTATGAGCAGTTCTTC. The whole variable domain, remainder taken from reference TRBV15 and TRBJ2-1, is DAMVIQNPRYQVTQFGKPVTLSCSQTLNHNVMYWYQQKSSQAPKLLFHYYDKDFNNEADTPDNFQSRRPNTSFCFLDIRSPGLGDTAMYLCATSRDGSGYYEQFFGPGTRLTVL.

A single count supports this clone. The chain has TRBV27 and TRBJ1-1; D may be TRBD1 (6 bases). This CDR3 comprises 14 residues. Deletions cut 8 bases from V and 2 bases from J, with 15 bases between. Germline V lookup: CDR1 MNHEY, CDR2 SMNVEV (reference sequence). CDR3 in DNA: TGTGCCAGCCAAGGGGGGACCTTTAACACTGAAGCTTTCTTT. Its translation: CASQGGTFNTEAFF.

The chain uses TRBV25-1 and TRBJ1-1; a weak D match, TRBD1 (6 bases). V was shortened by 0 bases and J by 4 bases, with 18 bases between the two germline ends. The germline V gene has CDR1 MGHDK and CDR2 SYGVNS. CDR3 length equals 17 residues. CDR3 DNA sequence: TGTGCCAGCAGTGAATACCGACAGGAGAGGGGTGGCACTGAAGCTTTCTTT. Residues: CASSEYRQERGGTEAFF.

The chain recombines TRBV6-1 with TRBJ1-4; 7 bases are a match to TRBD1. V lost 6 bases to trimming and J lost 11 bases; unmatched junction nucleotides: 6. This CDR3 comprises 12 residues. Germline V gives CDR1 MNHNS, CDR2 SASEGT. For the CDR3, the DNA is TGTGCCAGCAGACCCCCACAGGGGAAACTGTTTTTT. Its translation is CASRPPQGKLFF.

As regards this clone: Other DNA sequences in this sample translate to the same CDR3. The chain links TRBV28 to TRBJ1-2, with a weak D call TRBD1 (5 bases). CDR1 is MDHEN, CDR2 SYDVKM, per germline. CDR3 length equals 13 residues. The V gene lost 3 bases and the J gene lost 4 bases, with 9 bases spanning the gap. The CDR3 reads CASSLQGGYGYTF. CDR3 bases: TGTGCCAGCAGTTTGCAGGGCGGCTATGGCTACACCTTC.

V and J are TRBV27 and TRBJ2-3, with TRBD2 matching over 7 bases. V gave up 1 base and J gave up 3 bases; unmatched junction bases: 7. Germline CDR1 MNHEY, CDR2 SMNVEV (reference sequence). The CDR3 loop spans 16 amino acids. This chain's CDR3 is CASSLFSGGGTDTQYF. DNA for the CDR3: TGTGCCAGCAGTTTATTTTCGGGAGGAGGAACAGATACGCAGTATTTT.

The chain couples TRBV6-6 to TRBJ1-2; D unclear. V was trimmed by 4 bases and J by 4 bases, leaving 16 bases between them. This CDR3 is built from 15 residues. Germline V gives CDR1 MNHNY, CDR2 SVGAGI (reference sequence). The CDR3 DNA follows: TGTGCCAGCAGTTCCCCGCAGGCCGCGGGCTATGGCTACACCTTC. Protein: CASSSPQAAGYGYTF.

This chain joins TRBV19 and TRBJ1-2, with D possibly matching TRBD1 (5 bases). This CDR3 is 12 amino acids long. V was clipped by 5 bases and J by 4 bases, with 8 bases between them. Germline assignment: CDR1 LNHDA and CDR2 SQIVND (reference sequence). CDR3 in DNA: TGTGCCAGTAGTTCCCAGGGCTATGGCTACACCTTC. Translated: CASSSQGYGYTF.

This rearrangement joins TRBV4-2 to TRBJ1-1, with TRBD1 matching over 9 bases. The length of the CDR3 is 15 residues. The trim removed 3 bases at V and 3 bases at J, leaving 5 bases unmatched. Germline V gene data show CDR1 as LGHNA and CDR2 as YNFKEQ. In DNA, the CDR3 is TGTGCCAGCAGCCAGGCGGGACAGGGTCACACTGAAGCTTTCTTT. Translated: CASSQAGQGHTEAFF.

The CDR3 spells CASSRPGSSFYEQYF. The DNA for the CDR3 is TGTGCCAGCAGCCGCCCGGGATCCTCGTTCTACGAGCAGTACTTC. The chain is built from TRBV5-4 and TRBJ2-7, with a weak D call TRBD2 (5 bases). The V end lost 4 bases, the J end lost 3 bases, and 17 bases lay between the germline ends. There are 15 residues in the CDR3. Germline V gene lookup returns CDR1 SGHNT and CDR2 YYREEE (reference sequence).

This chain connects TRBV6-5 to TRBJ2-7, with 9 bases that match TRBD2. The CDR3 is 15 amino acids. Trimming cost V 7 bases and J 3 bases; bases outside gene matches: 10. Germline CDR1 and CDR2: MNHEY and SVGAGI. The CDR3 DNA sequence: TGTGCCAGCACCGACGCGACTAGCGGAGGCTACGAGCAGTACTTC. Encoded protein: CASTDATSGGYEQYF.

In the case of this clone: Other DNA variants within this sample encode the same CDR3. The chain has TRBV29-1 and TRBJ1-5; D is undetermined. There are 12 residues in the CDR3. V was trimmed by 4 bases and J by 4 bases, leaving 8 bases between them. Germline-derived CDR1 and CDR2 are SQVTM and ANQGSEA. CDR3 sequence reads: CSVADGNQPQHF. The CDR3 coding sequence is TGCAGCGTTGCGGACGGGAATCAGCCCCAGCATTTT.

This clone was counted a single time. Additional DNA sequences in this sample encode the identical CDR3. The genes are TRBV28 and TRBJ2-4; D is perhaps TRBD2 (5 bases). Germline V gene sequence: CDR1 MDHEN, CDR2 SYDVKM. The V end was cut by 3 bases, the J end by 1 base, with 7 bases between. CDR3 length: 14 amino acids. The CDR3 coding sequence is TGTGCCAGCAGTTTGGGCGGGGCCAAAAACATTCAGTACTTC. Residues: CASSLGGAKNIQYF. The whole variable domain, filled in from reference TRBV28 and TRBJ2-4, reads DVKVTQSSRYLVKRTGEKVFLECVQDMDHENMFWYRQDPGLGLRLIYFSYDVKMKEKGDIPEGYSVSREKKERFSLILESASTNQTSMYLCASSLGGAKNIQYFGAGTRLSVL.

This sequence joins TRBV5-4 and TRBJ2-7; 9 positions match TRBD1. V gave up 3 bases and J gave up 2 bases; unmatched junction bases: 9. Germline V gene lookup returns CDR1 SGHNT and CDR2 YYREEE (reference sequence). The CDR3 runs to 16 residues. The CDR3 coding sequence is TGTGCCAGCAGCTCACAGACAGGGGGGATTACCTACGAGCAGTACTTC. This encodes CASSSQTGGITYEQYF.